Below are 20 T cell receptor beta chains sequenced from a single sample in a study of blood T cells in healthy people across ages. Through a sample-barcoded 5' primer and a J-beta primer mix, a second PCR was run for roughly 6 to 11 cycles. From the 5' RACE reads, TCRdb called clonotypes with MiXCR, one entry per CDR3 protein. Of about 800,000 distinct CDR3 sequences listed, 25% are singletons. These same data were also listed under a study on T cells of mothers and their children.

The sample taken for sequencing was blood. The receptors here all came from a boy between 10 and 17 years old in good health.

The chain recombines TRBV28 with TRBJ2-3; D remains ambiguous. Germline loops: CDR1 MDHEN, CDR2 SYDVKM. The ends were cut back, 2 bases at V and 2 bases at J, with 11 bases in the middle. The CDR3 is made up of 15 amino acids. The CDR3: CASSLRRVATDTQYF. The CDR3 DNA follows: TGTGCCAGCAGTTTACGGAGAGTAGCCACAGATACGCAGTATTTT.

The rearrangement joins TRBV28 to TRBJ2-7; D is undetermined. The length of the CDR3 is 14 residues. V was shortened by 8 bases and J by 2 bases, with 16 bases between the two germline ends. Germline V gene data show CDR1 as MDHEN and CDR2 as SYDVKM. CDR3 sequence: CASSGPEGAYEQYF. The DNA for the CDR3 is TGTGCCAGCTCGGGTCCGGAAGGCGCCTACGAGCAGTACTTC.

This clonotype was seen a few times. The rearrangement joins TRBV5-1 to TRBJ2-5; D possibly uses TRBD1 or TRBD2 (7 bases each). CDR3 size: 14 residues. Germline values: CDR1 SGHRS, CDR2 YFSETQ. Deletions cut 4 bases from V and 3 bases from J, with 13 bases between. In DNA form, the CDR3 reads TGCGCCAGCAGCAGCGGGACAGATAAAGAGACCCAGTACTTC. As protein: CASSSGTDKETQYF.

The chain combines TRBV4-3 with TRBJ1-2; 7 bases match TRBD1. V shed 0 bases, J shed 4 bases, and the junction held 14 bases outside the gene matches. Germline-derived CDR1 and CDR2 are LGHNA and YSLEER. The CDR3 has 18 residues. The CDR3 DNA is TGCGCCAGCAGCCAAGATCGAACCCAGGGACAGCATCTCTATGGCTACACCTTC. This translates into CASSQDRTQGQHLYGYTF.

The V call is TRBV15, the J call TRBJ2-1; no firm D call. V lost 0 bases, J lost 5 bases, and 14 bases lay in between. CDR1 is LNHNV and CDR2 is YYDKDF in the germline V gene (reference sequence). The CDR3 consists of 16 residues. The CDR3 is CATSRDWASGNNEQFF. CDR3 nucleotide sequence: TGTGCCACCAGCAGAGATTGGGCTTCAGGAAACAATGAGCAGTTCTTC.

This clonotype turned up a few times. This chain connects TRBV12-3 or TRBV12-4 to TRBJ1-3, with D unresolved. The germline V and J ends were trimmed by 7 bases and 2 bases, with 9 bases remaining between them. The CDR3 is made up of 13 amino acids. The CDR3 region has the DNA TGTGCCAGCATCCCTGATGCTGGAAACACCATATATTTT. Its translation: CASIPDAGNTIYF.

This chain uses TRBV18 with TRBJ2-2; the D is unclear. The CDR3 runs 18 residues. The V gene's germline CDR1 is KGHSH and CDR2 LQKENI. V was clipped by 2 bases and J by 4 bases, with 20 bases between them. The CDR3 DNA is TGTGCCAGCTCACCAACTCAGACCTCCTCAACCGGCACCGGGGAGCTGTTTTTT. Protein product: CASSPTQTSSTGTGELFF.

This clonotype turned up a few times. This chain uses TRBV6-2 or TRBV6-3 with TRBJ1-1, with D possibly being TRBD1 (6 bases). Germline values: CDR1 MNHEY, CDR2 SVGEGT. This CDR3 is built from 14 residues. Trimming removed 7 bases from V and 1 base from J, with 13 bases in between. The CDR3 DNA reads as TGTGCCAGCACCCCGGGACAAGCGAACACTGAAGCTTTCTTT. Translating gives CASTPGQANTEAFF.

The genes are TRBV12-3 or TRBV12-4 and TRBJ2-4, with a possible D match to TRBD1 (5 bases). V lost 4 bases and J 0 bases, leaving 13 bases between the germline ends. This CDR3 region has 16 residues. The DNA of the CDR3 is TGTGCCAGCAGTTCGGGCAGGGTCATAGCCAAAAACATTCAGTACTTC. Residues: CASSSGRVIAKNIQYF.

This clonotype was seen once. The rearrangement joins TRBV27 to TRBJ1-4; D unclear. The CDR3 is made up of 12 amino acids. Between the trimmed V and J ends, which lost 8 bases and 7 bases, there was a span of 11 bases. Germline-derived CDR1 and CDR2 are MNHEY and SMNVEV (reference sequence). The CDR3 DNA reads TGTGCCAGCGGCCTTTTTGGTGAAAAACTGTTTTTT. Amino acid sequence: CASGLFGEKLFF.

This clonotype was seen a handful of times. The DNA for the CDR3 is TGCAGTGCTAGGGTGGCGACTAGCGGCACAGATACGCAGTATTTT. This encodes CSARVATSGTDTQYF. The V gene is TRBV20-1, the J gene TRBJ2-3; 8 bases are shared with TRBD2. Germline lookup yields CDR1 DFQATT and CDR2 SNEGSKA (reference sequence). V trimming: 3 bases; J trimming: 1 base; junction bases outside the gene matches: 6. CDR3 length equals 15 residues.

The rearrangement joins TRBV13 to TRBJ2-5, with D possibly TRBD1 on 6 matching bases. The CDR3 has 14 amino acids. Germline loops: CDR1 PRHDT, CDR2 FYEKMQ (reference sequence). The V end lost 4 bases, the J end lost 1 base, and 10 bases lay between the germline ends. In DNA, the CDR3 is TGTGCCAGCAGCTCCAGGGGTCTCCAAGAGACCCAGTACTTC. It is translated as CASSSRGLQETQYF.

There are a few counts of this clonotype. The V call is TRBV20-1, the J call TRBJ2-1; D is perhaps TRBD1 (6 bases). Germline CDR1 and CDR2: DFQATT and SNEGSKA (reference sequence). The CDR3 totals 15 residues. The V gene lost 1 base and the J gene lost 4 bases, with 14 bases spanning the gap. The CDR3 loop is CSARGLRQEYNEQFF. As DNA, the CDR3 is TGCAGTGCTAGAGGGTTGCGACAGGAATACAATGAGCAGTTCTTC.

This clonotype was counted between two and nine times. The chain is built from TRBV7-8 and TRBJ2-3; the D is unclear. V lost 4 bases to trimming and J lost 4 bases, with 6 bases between them. CDR1 is SGHVS and CDR2 is FQNEAQ in the germline V gene. There are 12 residues in the CDR3. The CDR3 bases are TGTGCCAGCAGCTCGGACCCAGATACGCAGTATTTT. Translation: CASSSDPDTQYF.

The J gene is TRBJ2-7, the V gene TRBV7-9; a possible D gene is TRBD2 (5 bases). The CDR3 is 14 residues long. The V and J ends lost 5 bases and 0 bases respectively, with 11 bases between them. The V gene's germline CDR1 is SEHNR and CDR2 FQNEAQ (reference sequence). CDR3: CASSPREHSYEQYF. The CDR3 DNA is TGTGCCAGCAGCCCCCGGGAACACTCCTACGAGCAGTACTTC. Supplemented by reference TRBV7-9 and TRBJ2-7, the full variable domain reads DTGVSQNPRHKITKRGQNVTFRCDPISEHNRLYWYRQTLGQGPEFLTYFQNEAQLEKSRLLSDRFSAERPKGSFSTLEIQRTEQGDSAMYLCASSPREHSYEQYFGPGTRLTVT.

The chain carries TRBV7-9 and TRBJ2-1; the match to TRBD1 covers 7 bases. The J call may be mistaken, given a closer DNA end match to TRBJ2-5. The CDR3 loop spans 15 amino acids. CDR1 is SEHNR and CDR2 is FQNEAQ in the germline V gene (reference sequence). The DNA of the CDR3 is TGTGCCAGCAGCTCCCGTACGGACAGGAAAGTGACCCAGTACTTC. It codes for CASSSRTDRKVTQYF.

This clonotype was seen only a few times. The chain carries TRBV12-3 or TRBV12-4 and TRBJ2-3, with 7 bases that match TRBD1. V dropped 3 bases and J dropped 2; count of bases not matched to a gene: 8. CDR3 length: 16 amino acids. The CDR3, as DNA: TGTGCCAGCAGTTTCACTGGGACAGACACCACAGATACGCAGTATTTT. It yields the protein CASSFTGTDTTDTQYF.

This clonotype has ten or more counts. The genes are TRBV29-1 and TRBJ2-4, with 7 positions matching TRBD2. V lost 5 bases to trimming and J lost 1 base; unmatched junction nucleotides: 5. Germline values: CDR1 SQVTM, CDR2 ANQGSEA. The CDR3 has 14 amino acids. CDR3 amino acids: CSVWGGKAKNIQYF. CDR3 nucleotide sequence: TGCAGCGTTTGGGGAGGGAAGGCCAAAAACATTCAGTACTTC.

The chain links TRBV28 to TRBJ2-1; 9 nucleotides line up with TRBD2. The V gene end was trimmed by 6 bases and the J gene end by 0 bases; junction bases not matched to a gene: 9. Looked up from germline, CDR1 is MDHEN and CDR2 is SYDVKM. This CDR3 spans 17 amino acids. This chain's CDR3 is CASSGRLAANSYNEQFF. As DNA, the CDR3 is TGTGCCAGCAGCGGACGACTAGCGGCGAACTCCTACAATGAGCAGTTCTTC. Filled out from reference TRBV28 and TRBJ2-1, the complete variable domain reads DVKVTQSSRYLVKRTGEKVFLECVQDMDHENMFWYRQDPGLGLRLIYFSYDVKMKEKGDIPEGYSVSREKKERFSLILESASTNQTSMYLCASSGRLAANSYNEQFFGPGTRLTVL.

A few counts support this clonotype. The chain uses TRBV5-1 and TRBJ2-3, with D possibly TRBD2 on 5 matching bases. Germline CDR1 reads SGHRS; CDR2 reads YFSETQ. Trimming left V 5 bases short and J 2 bases short, with 12 bases between. The CDR3 totals 14 residues. CDR3 loop: CASSSGMDTDTQYF. Here the CDR3 DNA reads TGCGCCAGCAGTTCCGGGATGGACACAGATACGCAGTATTTT.